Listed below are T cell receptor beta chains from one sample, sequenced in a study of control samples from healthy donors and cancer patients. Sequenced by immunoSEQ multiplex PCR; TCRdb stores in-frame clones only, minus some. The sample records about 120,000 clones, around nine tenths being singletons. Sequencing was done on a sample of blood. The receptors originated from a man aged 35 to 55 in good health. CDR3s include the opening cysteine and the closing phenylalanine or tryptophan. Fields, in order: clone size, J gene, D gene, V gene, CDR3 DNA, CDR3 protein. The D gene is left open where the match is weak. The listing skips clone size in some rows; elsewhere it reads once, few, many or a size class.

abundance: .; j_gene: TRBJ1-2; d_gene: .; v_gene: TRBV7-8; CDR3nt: TGTGCCAGCAGCCCAAGACCGGGGAAGGGAACCGTCTATGGCTACACCTTC; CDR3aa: CASSPRPGKGTVYGYTF
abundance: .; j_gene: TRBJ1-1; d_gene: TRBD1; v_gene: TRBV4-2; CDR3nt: TGTGCCAGCAGCCACCTACAGGGGATGAACACTGAAGCTTTCTTT; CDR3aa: CASSHLQGMNTEAFF
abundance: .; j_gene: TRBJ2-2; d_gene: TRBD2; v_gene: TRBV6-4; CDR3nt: TGTGCCAGCAGTGACTCGAAACTAGCGGGGGACACCGGGGAGCTGTTTTTT; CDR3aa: CASSDSKLAGDTGELFF
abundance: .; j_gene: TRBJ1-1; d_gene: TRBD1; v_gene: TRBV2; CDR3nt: TGTGCCAGCAGTGAAGCGGACAGGAGGATGAACACTGAAGCTTTCTTT; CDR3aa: CASSEADRRMNTEAFF
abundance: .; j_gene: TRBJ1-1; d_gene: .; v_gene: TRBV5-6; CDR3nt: TGTGCCAGCAGTTTTGACGGGCCTCGGGGAACTGAAGCTTTCTTT; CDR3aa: CASSFDGPRGTEAFF
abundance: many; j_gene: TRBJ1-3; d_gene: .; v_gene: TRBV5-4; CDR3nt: TGTGCCAGCAGCTCCACAGGGTCTTACGGAAACACCATATATTTT; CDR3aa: CASSSTGSYGNTIYF
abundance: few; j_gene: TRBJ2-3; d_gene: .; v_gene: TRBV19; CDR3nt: TGTGCCAGTAGTATAAGTGCACTTGGGTGGGATACGCAGTATTTT; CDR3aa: CASSISALGWDTQYF
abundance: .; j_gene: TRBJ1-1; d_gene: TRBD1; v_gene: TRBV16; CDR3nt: TGTGCCAACAGCCAACCCACAGGGGGGAGCACTGAAGCTTTCTTT; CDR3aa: CANSQPTGGSTEAFF
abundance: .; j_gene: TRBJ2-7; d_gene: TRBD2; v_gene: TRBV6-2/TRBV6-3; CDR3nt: TGTGCCAGCAGTCGGACTAGCGGGGGGATGTACGAGCAGTACTTC; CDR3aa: CASSRTSGGMYEQYF
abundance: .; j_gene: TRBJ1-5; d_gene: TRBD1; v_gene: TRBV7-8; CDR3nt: TGTGCCAGCAGCTCCGGCGACAGGGGTAACAATCAGCCCCAGCATTTT; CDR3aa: CASSSGDRGNNQPQHF
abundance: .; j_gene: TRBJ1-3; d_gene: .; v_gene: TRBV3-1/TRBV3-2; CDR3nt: TGTGCCAGCAGCCCACAGATCGGGGACTCTGGAAACACCATATATTTT; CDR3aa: CASSPQIGDSGNTIYF
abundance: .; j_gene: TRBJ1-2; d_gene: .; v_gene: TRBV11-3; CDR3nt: TGTGCCAGCAGCTTACGGGGCCCTAACTATGGCTACACCTTC; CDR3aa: CASSLRGPNYGYTF
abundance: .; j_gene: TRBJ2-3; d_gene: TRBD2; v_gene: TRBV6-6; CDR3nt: TGTGCCAGCAGTTGGGGTAGCGGGGGTAGCACAGATACGCAGTATTTT; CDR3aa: CASSWGSGGSTDTQYF
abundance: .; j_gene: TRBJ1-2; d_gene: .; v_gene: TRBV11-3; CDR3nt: TGTGCCAGCAGCTTAGATCGGGTCAGCCTGAGAGGCTACACCTTC; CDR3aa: CASSLDRVSLRGYTF
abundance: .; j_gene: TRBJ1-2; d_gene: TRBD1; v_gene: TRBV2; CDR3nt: TGTGCCAGCAGTGGGACAGGGTATGGCTACACCTTC; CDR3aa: CASSGTGYGYTF
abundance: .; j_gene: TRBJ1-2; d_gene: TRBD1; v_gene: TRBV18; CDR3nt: TGTGCCAGCTCACCAGCCTACCGGGACAGGGAACAAGGCTACACCTTC; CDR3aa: CASSPAYRDREQGYTF
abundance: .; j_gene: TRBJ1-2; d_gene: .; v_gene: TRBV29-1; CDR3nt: TGCAGCGTTGAAGGGCGGTGGGGAGGCTACACCTTC; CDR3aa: CSVEGRWGGYTF
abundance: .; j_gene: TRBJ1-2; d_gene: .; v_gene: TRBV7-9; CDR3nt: TGTGCCAGCAGCTTACCAAACCAGGGAGACGGTGGCTACACCTTC; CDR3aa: CASSLPNQGDGGYTF
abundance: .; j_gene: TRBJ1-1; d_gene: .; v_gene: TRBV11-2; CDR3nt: TGTGCCAGCAACCCTTTTGTAGATCGGTCGAACACTGAAGCTTTCTTT; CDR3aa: CASNPFVDRSNTEAFF
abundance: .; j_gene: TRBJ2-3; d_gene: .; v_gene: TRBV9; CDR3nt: TGTGCCAGCAGCGCCGGGACTTCCCTACGCACAGATACGCAGTATTTT; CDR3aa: CASSAGTSLRTDTQYF
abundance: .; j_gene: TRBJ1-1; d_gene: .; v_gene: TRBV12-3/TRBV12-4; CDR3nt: TGTGCCAGCAGTTTATTGGAACCTGAAGCTTTCTTT; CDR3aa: CASSLLEPEAFF
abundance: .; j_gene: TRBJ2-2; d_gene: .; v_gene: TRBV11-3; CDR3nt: TGTGCCAGCAGCTTAGATGGGCTTCCGGTCGGGGAGCTGTTTTTT; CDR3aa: CASSLDGLPVGELFF
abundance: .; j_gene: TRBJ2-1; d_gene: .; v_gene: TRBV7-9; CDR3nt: TGTGCCAGCAGCTCCCCCGGGACAATCGTGGGTAATGAGCAGTTCTTC; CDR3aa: CASSSPGTIVGNEQFF
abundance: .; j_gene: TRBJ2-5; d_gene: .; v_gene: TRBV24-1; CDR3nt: TGTGCCACCAGTGCCCCCAACAGTCGCTTCCAAGAGACCCAGTACTTC; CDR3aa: CATSAPNSRFQETQYF
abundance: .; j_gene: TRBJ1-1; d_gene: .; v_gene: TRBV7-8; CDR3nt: TGTGCCAGCAGCTTACTGAACACTGAAGCTTTCTTT; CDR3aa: CASSLLNTEAFF
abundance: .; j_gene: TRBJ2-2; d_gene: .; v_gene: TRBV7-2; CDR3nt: TGTGCCAGCAGCCCCGATATTCTTCAAGGGGAGCTGTTTTTT; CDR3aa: CASSPDILQGELFF
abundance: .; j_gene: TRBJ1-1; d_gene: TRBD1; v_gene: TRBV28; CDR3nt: TGTGCCAGCAGGCCGGGACAGGCGAACACTGAAGCTTTCTTT; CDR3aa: CASRPGQANTEAFF
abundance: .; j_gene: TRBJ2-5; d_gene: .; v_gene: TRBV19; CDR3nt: TGTGCCAGTAGTTCCGGCGCGGGGCTTGTGGAGACCCAGTACTTC; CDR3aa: CASSSGAGLVETQYF
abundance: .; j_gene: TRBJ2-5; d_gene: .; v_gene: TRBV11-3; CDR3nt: TGTGCCAGCAGCTTAGGAAGAGAAGAGACCCAGTACTTC; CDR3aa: CASSLGREETQYF
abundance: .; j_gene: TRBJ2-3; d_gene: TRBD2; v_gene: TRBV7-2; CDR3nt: TGTGCCAGCAGCTCGTGGACTAGCGGGGTAGAAGGGGATACGCAGTATTTT; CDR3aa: CASSSWTSGVEGDTQYF
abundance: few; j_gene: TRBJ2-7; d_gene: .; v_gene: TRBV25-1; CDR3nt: TGTGCCAGCAGTGAATTGGTAGGAGGCGAGCAGTACTTC; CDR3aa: CASSELVGGEQYF
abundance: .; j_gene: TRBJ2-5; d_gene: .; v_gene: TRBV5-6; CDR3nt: TGTGCCAGCAGCCTCAAGTATACTGGTCAAGAGACCCAGTACTTC; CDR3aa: CASSLKYTGQETQYF
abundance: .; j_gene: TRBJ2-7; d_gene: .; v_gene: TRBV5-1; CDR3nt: TGCGCCAGCAGCCGAGGATACGAGCAGTACTTC; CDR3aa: CASSRGYEQYF
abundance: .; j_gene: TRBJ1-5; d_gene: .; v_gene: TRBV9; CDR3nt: TGTGCCAGCAGCGTAGAACTCTCTGGGCAGCCCCAGCATTTT; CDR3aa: CASSVELSGQPQHF
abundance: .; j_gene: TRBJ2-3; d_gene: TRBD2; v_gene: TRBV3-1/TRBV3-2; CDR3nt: TGTGCCAGCAGCCAAGCGGGACTAGCGGTGACAGATACGCAGTATTTT; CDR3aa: CASSQAGLAVTDTQYF
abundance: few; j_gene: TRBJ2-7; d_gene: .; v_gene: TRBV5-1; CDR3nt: TGCGCCAGCAGCTTCCCCAGGGGGGGCCCATACTCCTACGAGCAGTACTTC; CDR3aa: CASSFPRGGPYSYEQYF
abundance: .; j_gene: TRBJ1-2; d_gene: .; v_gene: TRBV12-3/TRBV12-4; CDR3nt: TGTGCCAGCAGTTTAGACATTTCCTATGGCTACACCTTC; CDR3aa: CASSLDISYGYTF
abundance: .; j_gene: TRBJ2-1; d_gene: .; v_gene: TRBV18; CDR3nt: TGTGCCAGCTCACCAGGGCAAATGGGCAATGAGCAGTTCTTC; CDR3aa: CASSPGQMGNEQFF
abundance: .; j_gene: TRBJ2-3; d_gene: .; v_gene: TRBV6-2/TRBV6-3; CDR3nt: TGTGCCAGCAGTTACGGCGGTCGCGGGTCAGATACGCAGTATTTT; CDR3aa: CASSYGGRGSDTQYF
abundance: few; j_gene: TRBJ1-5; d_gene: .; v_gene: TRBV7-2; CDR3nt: TGTGCCAGCAGCTTACAACAGGCTAGCAATCAGCCCCAGCATTTT; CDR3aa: CASSLQQASNQPQHF
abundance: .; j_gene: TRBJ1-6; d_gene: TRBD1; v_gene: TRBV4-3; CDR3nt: TGCGCCAGCAGCGTCAAGACAGGGGCCACAGCCCTCCACTTT; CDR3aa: CASSVKTGATALHF
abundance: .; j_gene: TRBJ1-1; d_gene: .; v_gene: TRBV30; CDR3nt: TGTGCCTGGGCAAAAGGAGACGTGGTTTCTGAAGCTTTCTTT; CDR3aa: CAWAKGDVVSEAFF
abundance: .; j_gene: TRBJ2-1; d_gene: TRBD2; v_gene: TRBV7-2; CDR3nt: TGTGCCAGCAGCTTGGGAGCGGGACTAGCGGGGGGCGGGGGTGAGCAGTTCTTC; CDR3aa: CASSLGAGLAGGGGEQFF
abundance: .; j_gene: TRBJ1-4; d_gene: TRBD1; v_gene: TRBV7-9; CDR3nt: TGTGCCAGCAGCCCAGCCAACCGGGACAGGGGAGAGGATGAAAAACTGTTTTTT; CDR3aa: CASSPANRDRGEDEKLFF
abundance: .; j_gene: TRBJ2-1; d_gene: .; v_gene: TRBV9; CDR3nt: TGTGCCAGCAGCCAGGAGGGAGTAGTCCAGTTCTTC; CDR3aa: CASSQEGVVQFF
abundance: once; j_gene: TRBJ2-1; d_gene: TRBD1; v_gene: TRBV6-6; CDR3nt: TGTGCCAGCACTCAGGGGGCTTACAATGAGCAGTTCTTC; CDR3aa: CASTQGAYNEQFF
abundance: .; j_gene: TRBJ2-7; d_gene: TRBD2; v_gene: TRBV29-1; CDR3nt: TGCAGCGTTGTGTGGCGGGGGGCGCGGAGCTCCTACGAGCAGTACTTC; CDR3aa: CSVVWRGARSSYEQYF
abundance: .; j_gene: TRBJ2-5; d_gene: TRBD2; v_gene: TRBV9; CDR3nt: TGTGCCAGCAGCCCCTCTTGGGGTAGCGGGGGGGCCCAAGAGACCCAGTACTTC; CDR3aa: CASSPSWGSGGAQETQYF
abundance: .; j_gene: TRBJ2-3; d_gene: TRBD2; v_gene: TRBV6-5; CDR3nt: TGTGCCAGCAGTACCGGGACTACTCCTGATACGCAGTATTTT; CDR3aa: CASSTGTTPDTQYF
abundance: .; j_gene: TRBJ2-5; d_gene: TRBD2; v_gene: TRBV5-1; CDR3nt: TGCGCCAGCAGCTTGGGGGCTAGCGGGCGCGTGGAGACCCAGTACTTC; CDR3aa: CASSLGASGRVETQYF
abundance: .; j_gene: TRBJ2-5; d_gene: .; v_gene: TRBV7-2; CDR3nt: TGTGCCAGCAGCCCAGGGGTGGGGTGGGAGACCCAGTACTTC; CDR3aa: CASSPGVGWETQYF
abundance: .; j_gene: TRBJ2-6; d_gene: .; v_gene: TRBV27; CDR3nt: TGTGCCAGCAGTGACTTGGGACGGCTCTCTGGGGCCAACGTCCTGACTTTC; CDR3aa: CASSDLGRLSGANVLTF
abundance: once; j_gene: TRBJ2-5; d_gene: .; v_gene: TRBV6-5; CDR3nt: TGTGCCAGCAGTTTCACGGTACAAGAGACCCAGTACTTC; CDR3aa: CASSFTVQETQYF
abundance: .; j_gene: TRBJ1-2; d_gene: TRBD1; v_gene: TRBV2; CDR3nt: TGTGCCAGCAGACCGGGACAGGGTTTTGAGGGCTACACCTTC; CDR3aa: CASRPGQGFEGYTF
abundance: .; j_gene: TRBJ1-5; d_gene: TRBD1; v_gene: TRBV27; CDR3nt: TGTGCCAGCAGCGGACAGGTCCCGGGTCAGCCCCAGCATTTT; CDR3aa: CASSGQVPGQPQHF